The present T cell receptor beta chain was sequenced within a study of blood T cells in healthy people across ages. Primers used in a second PCR of roughly 6 to 11 cycles were a sample-barcoded 5' primer and a J-beta primer mix. TCRdb ran MiXCR on the 5' RACE reads and lists one entry per CDR3 protein. The sample has approximately 850,000 distinct CDR3 sequences, 40% to 50% seen once. Germline V gene data show CDR1 as MNHEY and CDR2 as SVGEGT. Trimming left V 5 bases short and J 10 bases short, with 24 bases between. The CDR3 is 16 amino acids. Sequencing was performed on blood. This sequence originates from a man between 60 and 70 years old in good health. V usage is TRBV6-2 or TRBV6-3 and J usage is TRBJ2-1; tentatively, D is TRBD2 (7 bases). The CDR3: CASSPRGGGAWKEQFF. As DNA, the CDR3 is TGTGCCAGCAGTCCGCGGGGAGGGGGGGCCTGGAAAGAGCAGTTCTTC.